What follows is one T cell receptor beta chain and its context. This record belongs to a study of blood T cell repertoires in COVID-19. V lost 1 base, J lost 6 bases, and 6 bases lay in between. Germline V CDR1 and CDR2: SGHNT, YENEEA. The CDR3 is made up of 12 amino acids. Data came from immunoSEQ multiplex PCR; TCRdb stores just in-frame clones and leaves some out. The sample lists around 460,000 clones, 70% to 90% occurring once. The V call is TRBV11-3, the J call TRBJ1-1; D call uncertain. Sequencing was performed on peripheral blood. The sequence was collected from a man aged 18 to 30 with COVID-19, enrolled during active disease. DNA of the CDR3: TGTGCCAGCAGCTTAGTCCCAGCTGAAGCTTTCTTT. Translating gives CASSLVPAEAFF.